The source of this T cell receptor (beta chain) is a study of early T cells in non-severe SARS-CoV-2 infection. Overall study context: Chains were not paired, and sequencing was done on bulk RNA from unsorted whole blood.

Via MiXCR, TCRdb re-called the 5' RACE reads, giving one row per CDR3 protein. The profile shows more than 65,000 distinct CDR3 sequences, 9.5% to 15% of them singletons. This CDR3 is built from 13 residues. Per germline, CDR1 ENHRY and CDR2 SYGVKD. Trimming removed 6 bases from V and 3 bases from J, with 12 bases in between. This clonotype was observed many times. Material for sequencing was whole blood. This chain connects TRBV10-3 to TRBJ2-7, with D possibly being TRBD1 or TRBD2 (5 bases each). The origin of this receptor is an adult who was a healthcare worker with PCR-confirmed SARS-CoV-2 infection or an uninfected control (not recorded which). Written as DNA, the CDR3 is TGTGCCATCAGCCCGGGACGGAACTACGAGCAGTACTTC. It encodes CAISPGRNYEQYF.